The 3 T cell receptor beta chains below all came from one sample that was sequenced in a study of PD-1 blockade in classical Hodgkin lymphoma. The table came from immunoSEQ multiplex PCR; TCRdb's copy has only in-frame clones and leaves some out. In the table there are about 59,000 clones, more than 75% of which are singletons. Every patient experienced relapse after autologous stem cell transplantation, and brentuximab vedotin exposure varied. The sample was peripheral blood mononuclear cells (PBMCs), taken at baseline. All receptors derive from a human donor with classical Hodgkin lymphoma.

Turning to this clone: The sample contains more than one DNA sequence encoding this CDR3. The chain recombines TRBV28 with TRBJ2-7, with D uncertain. Germline V CDR1 and CDR2: MDHEN, SYDVKM. CDR3 size: 14 residues. The V and J ends lost 2 bases and 0 bases respectively, with 8 bases between them. The CDR3 coding sequence is TGTGCCAGCAGTTTAGCCTTAGACTCCTACGAGCAGTACTTC. Protein sequence: CASSLALDSYEQYF.

The J gene is TRBJ2-7, the V gene TRBV20-1, with D unresolved. This CDR3 is 11 amino acids long. Germline CDR1 and CDR2: DFQATT and SNEGSKA (reference sequence). Trimming removed 5 bases from V and 2 bases from J, with 7 bases in between. The CDR3: CSAAITYEQYF. The CDR3 nucleotides are TGCAGTGCTGCTATCACCTACGAGCAGTACTTC.

V and J are TRBV5-1 and TRBJ2-1, with D hard to call. The ends were cut back, 3 bases at V and 12 bases at J, with 25 bases in the middle. This CDR3 is 16 amino acids long. Germline V gene lookup returns CDR1 SGHRS and CDR2 YFSETQ. CDR3 loop: CASSWGGVGSSDAQFF. The CDR3 region has the DNA TGCGCCAGCAGCTGGGGTGGAGTCGGCTCATCGGATGCGCAGTTCTTC. The full variable domain, in which reference TRBV5-1 and TRBJ2-1 provide the parts outside the CDR3, is KAGVTQTPRYLIKTRGQQVTLSCSPISGHRSVSWYQQTPGQGLQFLFEYFSETQRNKGNFPGRFSGRQFSNSRSEMNVSTLELGDSALYLCASSWGGVGSSDAQFFGPGTRLTVL.